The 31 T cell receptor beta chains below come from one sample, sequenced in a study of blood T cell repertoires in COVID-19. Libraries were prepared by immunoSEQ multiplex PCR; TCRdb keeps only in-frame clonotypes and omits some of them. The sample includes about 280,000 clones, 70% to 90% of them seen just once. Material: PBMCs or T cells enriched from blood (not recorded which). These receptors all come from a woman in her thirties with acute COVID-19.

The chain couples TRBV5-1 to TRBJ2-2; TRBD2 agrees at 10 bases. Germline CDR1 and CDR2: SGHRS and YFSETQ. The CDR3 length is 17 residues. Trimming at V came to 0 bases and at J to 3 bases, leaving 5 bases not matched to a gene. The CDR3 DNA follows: TGCGCCAGCAGCTTGGAGCTAGCGGGAGTTGACACCGGGGAGCTGTTTTTT. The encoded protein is CASSLELAGVDTGELFF.

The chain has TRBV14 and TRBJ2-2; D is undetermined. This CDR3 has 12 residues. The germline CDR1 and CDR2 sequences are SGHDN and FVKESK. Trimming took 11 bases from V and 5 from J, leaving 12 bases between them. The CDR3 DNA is TGTGCCGCTTCGAGGAATACCGGGGAGCTGTTTTTT. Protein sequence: CAASRNTGELFF.

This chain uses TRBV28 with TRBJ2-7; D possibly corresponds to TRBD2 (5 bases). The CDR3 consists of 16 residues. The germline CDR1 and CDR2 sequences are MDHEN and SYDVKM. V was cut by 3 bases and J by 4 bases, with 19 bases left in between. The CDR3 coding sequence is TGTGCCAGCAGTTTTCCCGGGCTAGAGGGAAAATACGAGCAGTACTTC. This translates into CASSFPGLEGKYEQYF.

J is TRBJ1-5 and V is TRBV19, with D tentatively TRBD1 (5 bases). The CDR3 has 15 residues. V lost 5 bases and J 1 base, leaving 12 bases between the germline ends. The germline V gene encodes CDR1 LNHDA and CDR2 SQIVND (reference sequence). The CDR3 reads CASSQGLWSNQPQHF. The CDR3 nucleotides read TGTGCCAGTAGTCAGGGATTGTGGAGCAATCAGCCCCAGCATTTT.

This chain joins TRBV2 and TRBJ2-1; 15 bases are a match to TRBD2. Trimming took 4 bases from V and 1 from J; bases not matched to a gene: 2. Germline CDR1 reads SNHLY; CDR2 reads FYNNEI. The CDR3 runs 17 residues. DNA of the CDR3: TGTGCCAGCAGTGGGACTAGCGGGAGGGCGTCCTACAATGAGCAGTTCTTC. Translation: CASSGTSGRASYNEQFF. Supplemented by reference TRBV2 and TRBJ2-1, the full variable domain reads EPEVTQTPSHQVTQMGQEVILRCVPISNHLYFYWYRQILGQKVEFLVSFYNNEISEKSEIFDDQFSVERPDGSNFTLKIRSTKLEDSAMYFCASSGTSGRASYNEQFFGPGTRLTVL.

This chain's CDR3 is CASSIDVGGLGETQYF. The CDR3 region has the DNA TGTGCCAGCAGTATAGATGTGGGGGGGCTAGGGGAGACCCAGTACTTC. The chain joins TRBV2 to TRBJ2-5; TRBD2 might be the D (7 bases). There are 16 residues in the CDR3. Trimming removed 5 bases from V and 5 bases from J, with 21 bases in between. Germline CDR1 is SNHLY and CDR2 is FYNNEI. The full variable domain, with the rest looked up from reference TRBV2 and TRBJ2-5, is EPEVTQTPSHQVTQMGQEVILRCVPISNHLYFYWYRQILGQKVEFLVSFYNNEISEKSEIFDDQFSVERPDGSNFTLKIRSTKLEDSAMYFCASSIDVGGLGETQYFGPGTRLLVL.

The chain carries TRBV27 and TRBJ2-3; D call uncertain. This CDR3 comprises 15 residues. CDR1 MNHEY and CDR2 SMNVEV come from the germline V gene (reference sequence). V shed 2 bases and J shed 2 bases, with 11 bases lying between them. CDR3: CASSLVAEHTDTQYF. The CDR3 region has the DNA TGTGCCAGCAGTTTAGTGGCGGAACACACAGATACGCAGTATTTT.

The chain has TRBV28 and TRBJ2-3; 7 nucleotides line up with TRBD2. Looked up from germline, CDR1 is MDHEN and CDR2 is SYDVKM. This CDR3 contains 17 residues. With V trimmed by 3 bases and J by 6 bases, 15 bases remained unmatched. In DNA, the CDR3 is TGTGCCAGCAGTTTGGATCCGGGGAGGGACGACATGGATACGCAGTATTTT. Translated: CASSLDPGRDDMDTQYF.

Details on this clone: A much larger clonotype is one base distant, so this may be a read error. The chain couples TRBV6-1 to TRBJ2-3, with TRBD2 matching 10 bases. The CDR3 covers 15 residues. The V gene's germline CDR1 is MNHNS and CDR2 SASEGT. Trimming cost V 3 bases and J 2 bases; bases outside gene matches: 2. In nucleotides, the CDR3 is TGTGCCAGCAGTGACGGGACTAGCGCCACAGATACGCAGTATTTT. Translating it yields CASSDGTSATDTQYF.

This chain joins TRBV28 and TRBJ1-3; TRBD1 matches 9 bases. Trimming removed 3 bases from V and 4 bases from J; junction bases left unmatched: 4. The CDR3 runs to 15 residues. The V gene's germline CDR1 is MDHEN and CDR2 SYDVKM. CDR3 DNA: TGTGCCAGCAGTTTCGGACAGGGGAGCGGAAACACCATATATTTT. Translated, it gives CASSFGQGSGNTIYF.

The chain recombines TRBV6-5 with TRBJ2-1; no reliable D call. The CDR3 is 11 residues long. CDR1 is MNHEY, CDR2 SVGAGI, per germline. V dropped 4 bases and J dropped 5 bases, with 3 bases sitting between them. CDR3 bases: TGTGCCAGCAGTTCTAACAATGAGCAGTTCTTC. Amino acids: CASSSNNEQFF.

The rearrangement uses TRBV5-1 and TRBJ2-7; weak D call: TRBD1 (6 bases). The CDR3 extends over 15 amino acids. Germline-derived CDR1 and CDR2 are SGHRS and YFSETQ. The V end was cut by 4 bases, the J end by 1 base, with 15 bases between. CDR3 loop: CASSPLGQRSYEQYF. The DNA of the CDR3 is TGCGCCAGCAGCCCTCTCGGACAGCGATCCTACGAGCAGTACTTC.

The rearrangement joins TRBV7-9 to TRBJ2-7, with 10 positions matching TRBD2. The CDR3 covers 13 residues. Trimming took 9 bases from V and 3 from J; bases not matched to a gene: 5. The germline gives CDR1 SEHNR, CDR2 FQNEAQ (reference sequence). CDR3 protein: CASVSSGGYEQYF. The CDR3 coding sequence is TGTGCCAGTGTGTCTAGCGGGGGCTACGAGCAGTACTTC.

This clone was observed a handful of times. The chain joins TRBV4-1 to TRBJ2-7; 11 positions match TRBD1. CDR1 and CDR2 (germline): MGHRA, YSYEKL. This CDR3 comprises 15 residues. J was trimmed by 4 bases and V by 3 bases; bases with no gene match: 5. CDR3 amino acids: CASSQGGTGGYEQYF. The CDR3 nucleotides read TGCGCCAGCAGCCAGGGCGGGACAGGGGGTTACGAGCAGTACTTC.

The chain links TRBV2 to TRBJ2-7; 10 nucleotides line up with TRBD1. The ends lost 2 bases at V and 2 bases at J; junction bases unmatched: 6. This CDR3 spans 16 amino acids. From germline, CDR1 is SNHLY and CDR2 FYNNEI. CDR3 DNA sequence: TGTGCCAGCAGTGAAATCTCGGGACAGGGGACCTACGAGCAGTACTTC. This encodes CASSEISGQGTYEQYF.

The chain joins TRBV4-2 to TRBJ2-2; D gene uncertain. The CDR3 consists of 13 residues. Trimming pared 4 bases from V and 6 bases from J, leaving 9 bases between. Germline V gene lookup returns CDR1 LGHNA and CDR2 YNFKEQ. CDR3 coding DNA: TGTGCCAGCAGCCTTTTAGAATCCGGGGAGCTGTTTTTT. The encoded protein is CASSLLESGELFF.

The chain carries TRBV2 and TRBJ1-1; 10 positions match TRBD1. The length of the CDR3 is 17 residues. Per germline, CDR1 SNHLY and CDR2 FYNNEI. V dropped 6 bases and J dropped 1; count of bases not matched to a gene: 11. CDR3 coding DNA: TGTGCCAGCAGAGCAGTCCCGGGACAGGGGAAGAACACTGAAGCTTTCTTT. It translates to CASRAVPGQGKNTEAFF.

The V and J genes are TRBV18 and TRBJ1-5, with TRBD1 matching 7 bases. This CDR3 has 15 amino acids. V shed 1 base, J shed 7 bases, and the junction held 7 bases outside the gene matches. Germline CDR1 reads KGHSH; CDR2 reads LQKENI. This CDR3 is CASSPQDRDGQPQHF. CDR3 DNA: TGTGCCAGCTCACCACAAGACAGGGACGGACAGCCCCAGCATTTT.

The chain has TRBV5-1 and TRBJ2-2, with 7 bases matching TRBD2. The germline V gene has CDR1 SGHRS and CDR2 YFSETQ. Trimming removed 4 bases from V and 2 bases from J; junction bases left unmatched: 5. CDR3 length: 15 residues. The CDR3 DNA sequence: TGCGCCAGCAGCCCCACTAGCGCCAACACCGGGGAGCTGTTTTTT. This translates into CASSPTSANTGELFF.

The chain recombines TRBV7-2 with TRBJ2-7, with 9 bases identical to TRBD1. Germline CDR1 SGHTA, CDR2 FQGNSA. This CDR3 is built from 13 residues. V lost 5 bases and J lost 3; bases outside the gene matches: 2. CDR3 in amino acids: CASSPDRGYEQYF. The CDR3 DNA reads TGTGCCAGCAGCCCGGACAGGGGCTACGAGCAGTACTTC.

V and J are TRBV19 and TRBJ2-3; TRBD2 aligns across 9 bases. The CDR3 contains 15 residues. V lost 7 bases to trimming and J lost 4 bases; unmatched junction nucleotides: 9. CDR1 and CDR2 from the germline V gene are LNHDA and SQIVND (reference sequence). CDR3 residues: CASNAAGGHADTQYF. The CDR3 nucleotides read TGTGCCAGTAACGCGGCGGGAGGGCACGCAGATACGCAGTATTTT.

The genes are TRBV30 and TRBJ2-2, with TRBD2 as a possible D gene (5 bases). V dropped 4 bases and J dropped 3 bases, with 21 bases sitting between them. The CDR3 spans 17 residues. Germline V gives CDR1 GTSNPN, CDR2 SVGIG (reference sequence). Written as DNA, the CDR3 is TGTGCCTGGACAGGACTGACTTTCCACTTACACACCGGGGAGCTGTTTTTT. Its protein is CAWTGLTFHLHTGELFF.

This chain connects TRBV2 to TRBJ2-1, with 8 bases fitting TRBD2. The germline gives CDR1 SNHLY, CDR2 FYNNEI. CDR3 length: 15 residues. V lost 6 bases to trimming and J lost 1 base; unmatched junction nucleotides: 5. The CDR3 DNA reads TGTGCCAGCAGGGAGACTAGCGAGTCCTACAATGAGCAGTTCTTC. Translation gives CASRETSESYNEQFF. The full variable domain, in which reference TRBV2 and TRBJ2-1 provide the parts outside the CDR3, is EPEVTQTPSHQVTQMGQEVILRCVPISNHLYFYWYRQILGQKVEFLVSFYNNEISEKSEIFDDQFSVERPDGSNFTLKIRSTKLEDSAMYFCASRETSESYNEQFFGPGTRLTVL.

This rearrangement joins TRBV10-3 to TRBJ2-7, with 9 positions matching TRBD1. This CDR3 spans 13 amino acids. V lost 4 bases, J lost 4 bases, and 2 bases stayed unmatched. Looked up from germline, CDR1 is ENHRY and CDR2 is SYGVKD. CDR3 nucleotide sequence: TGTGCCATCAGTGTAGACAGGGGGTACGAGCAGTACTTC. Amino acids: CAISVDRGYEQYF.

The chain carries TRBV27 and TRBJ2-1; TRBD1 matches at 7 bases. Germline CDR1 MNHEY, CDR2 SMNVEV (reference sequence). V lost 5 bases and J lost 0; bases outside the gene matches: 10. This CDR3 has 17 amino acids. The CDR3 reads CASSTGQFGSSYNEQFF. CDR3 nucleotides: TGTGCCAGCAGTACGGGACAGTTTGGTAGCTCCTACAATGAGCAGTTCTTC.

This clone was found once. The CDR3 DNA is TGTGCCAGCAGCCCTCCTAGTACCCGGACTAGCGGGAGAGGATTGGATGAGCAGTTCTTC. Translation gives CASSPPSTRTSGRGLDEQFF. The chain employs TRBV14 and TRBJ2-1; 13 bases line up with TRBD2. The germline CDR1 and CDR2 sequences are SGHDN and FVKESK. Trimming at V came to 4 bases and at J to 8 bases, leaving 20 bases not matched to a gene. The CDR3 is 20 amino acids. Variable domain in full (rest from reference TRBV14 and TRBJ2-1): EAGVTQFPSHSVIEKGQTVTLRCDPISGHDNLYWYRRVMGKEIKFLLHFVKESKQDESGMPNNRFLAERTGGTYSTLKVQPAELEDSGVYFCASSPPSTRTSGRGLDEQFFGPGTRLTVL.

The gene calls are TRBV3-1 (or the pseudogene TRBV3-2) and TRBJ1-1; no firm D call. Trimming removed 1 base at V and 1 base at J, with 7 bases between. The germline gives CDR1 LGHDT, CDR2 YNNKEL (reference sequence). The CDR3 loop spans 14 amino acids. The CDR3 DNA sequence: TGTGCCAGCAGCCAAGGCGGTGGGAACACTGAAGCTTTCTTT. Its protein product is CASSQGGGNTEAFF.

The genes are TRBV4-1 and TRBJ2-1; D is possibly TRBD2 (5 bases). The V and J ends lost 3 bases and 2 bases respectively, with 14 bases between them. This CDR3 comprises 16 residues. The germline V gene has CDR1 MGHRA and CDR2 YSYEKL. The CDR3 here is CASSHEAGVPYNEQFF. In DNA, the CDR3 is TGCGCCAGCAGCCATGAGGCGGGCGTCCCCTACAATGAGCAGTTCTTC.

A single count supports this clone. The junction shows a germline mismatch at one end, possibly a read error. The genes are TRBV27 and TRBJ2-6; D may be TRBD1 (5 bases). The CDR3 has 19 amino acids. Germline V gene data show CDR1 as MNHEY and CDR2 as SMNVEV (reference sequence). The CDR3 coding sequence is TGTGCCAGCAGTCTATCTCCCAGGGTCTTTAGCTCTGGGGCCAACGTCCTGACTTTC. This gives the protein CASSLSPRVFSSGANVLTF.

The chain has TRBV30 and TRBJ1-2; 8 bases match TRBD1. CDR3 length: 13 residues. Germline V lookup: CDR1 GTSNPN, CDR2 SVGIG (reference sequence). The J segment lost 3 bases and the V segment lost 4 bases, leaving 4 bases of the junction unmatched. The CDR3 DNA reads TGTGCCTGGACAGGACAGGGAGACTATGGCTACACCTTC. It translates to CAWTGQGDYGYTF. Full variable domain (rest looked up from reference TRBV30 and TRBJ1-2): SQTIHQWPATLVQPVGSPLSLECTVEGTSNPNLYWYRQAAGRGLQLLFYSVGIGQISSEVPQNLSASRPQDRQFILSSKKLLLSDSGFYLCAWTGQGDYGYTFGSGTRLTVV.

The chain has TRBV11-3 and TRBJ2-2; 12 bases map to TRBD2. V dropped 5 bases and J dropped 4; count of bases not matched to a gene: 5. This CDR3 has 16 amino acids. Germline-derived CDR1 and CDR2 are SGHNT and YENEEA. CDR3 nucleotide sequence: TGTGCCAGCAGCCCTGAGACTAGCGGGAGCACCGGGGAGCTGTTTTTT. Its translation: CASSPETSGSTGELFF.